A selection of T cell receptor beta chains follows, all from one sample in a study of T cell repertoires in ileal Crohn's disease. Sequencing used immunoSEQ multiplex PCR; TCRdb keeps in-frame clones, though not all of them. The sample lists tens of thousands of clones; around 90% were seen once. Sequenced input: ileal tissue. The receptors originated from an adult with Crohn's disease. Each CDR3 is given with its conserved first and last residue. Each record gives: CDR3 DNA, CDR3 protein, J gene, V gene, clone size, D gene, CDR3 length. The D gene is left open where the match is weak. Size is omitted from some rows. Given values are once, few, many or a class for expanded clones.

TGTGCCAGCAGCCAAGATTTATCACGGAATGAGCAGTTCTTC | CASSQDLSRNEQFF | TRBJ2-1 | TRBV4-2 | - | - | 14
TGCGCCAGCAGCTTGGAGCTTCCCGGGACAGAGAACATTCAGTACTTC | CASSLELPGTENIQYF | TRBJ2-4 | TRBV5-1 | - | TRBD1 | 16
TGTGCCAGCAGTGTGGCCCCCGAGGCAAGTCCCTACAATGAGCAGTTCTTC | CASSVAPEASPYNEQFF | TRBJ2-1 | TRBV2 | - | - | 17
TGTGCCAGCAGCGATACCCAGGGGTTGAACACTGAAGCTTTCTTT | CASSDTQGLNTEAFF | TRBJ1-1 | TRBV11-1 | - | - | 15
TGCGCCAGCAGCTTGGGGACAGTGGGCACTGAAGCTTTCTTT | CASSLGTVGTEAFF | TRBJ1-1 | TRBV5-1 | once | - | 14
TGTGCCAGTAGTGCCGGGACTCTCAATCAGCCCCAGCATTTT | CASSAGTLNQPQHF | TRBJ1-5 | TRBV19 | - | - | 14
TGTGCCAGCACACGAAACAGGGAAGGCTACACCTTC | CASTRNREGYTF | TRBJ1-2 | TRBV7-2 | - | - | 12
TGTGCCTCAGTGGGGCACACCTACGAGCAGTACTTC | CASVGHTYEQYF | TRBJ2-7 | TRBV6-6 | - | - | 12
TGTGCCTTTGGGACTAGCCACAATGAGCAGTTCTTC | CAFGTSHNEQFF | TRBJ2-1 | TRBV10-3 | - | TRBD2 | 12
TGTGCCAGCAGTTTAGGCCAAAAACCCAATGAGCAGTTCTTC | CASSLGQKPNEQFF | TRBJ2-1 | TRBV28 | - | - | 14
TGTGCCAGCAGCTTACACCAGGCTTCCTATGGCTACACCTTC | CASSLHQASYGYTF | TRBJ1-2 | TRBV11-3 | - | - | 14
TGTGCCAGCAGTGAAGCCCCTCCGGGACAGTTTAACTATGGCTACACCTTC | CASSEAPPGQFNYGYTF | TRBJ1-2 | TRBV6-1 | - | TRBD1 | 17
TGTGCCAGCAGTTCTAGGGGCGTACCGGCCTATGGCTACACCTTC | CASSSRGVPAYGYTF | TRBJ1-2 | TRBV28 | - | - | 15
TGTGCCAGTAGTGGTCTATACTTTGAAGCTTTCTTT | CASSGLYFEAFF | TRBJ1-1 | TRBV19 | - | - | 12
TGTGCCAGCAGCATAGACAGTAACACCGGGGAGCTGTTTTTT | CASSIDSNTGELFF | TRBJ2-2 | TRBV9 | - | - | 14
TGTGCCAGCAGCCAAGGATTAACAGTATACACCGGGGAGCTGTTTTTT | CASSQGLTVYTGELFF | TRBJ2-2 | TRBV14 | - | - | 16
TGTGCCATCAGGAACACAGAGACCCAGTACTTC | CAIRNTETQYF | TRBJ2-5 | TRBV10-3 | - | - | 11
TGTGCCAGCAGCTTAGATGGCCCCTACGAGCAGTACTTC | CASSLDGPYEQYF | TRBJ2-7 | TRBV11-2 | - | - | 13
TGTGCCAGCTCACCCAACCTCAAGCCGGGGGGTAGCAATGAGCAGTTCTTC | CASSPNLKPGGSNEQFF | TRBJ2-1 | TRBV18 | once | TRBD2 | 17
TGTGCCAGCAGTCTCCTATCAGCGGGCCAAACATACGAGCAGTACTTC | CASSLLSAGQTYEQYF | TRBJ2-7 | TRBV27 | - | - | 16
TGTGCCAGCAGTTTTGAAGGAGATGAGCAGTTCTTC | CASSFEGDEQFF | TRBJ2-1 | TRBV28 | - | - | 12
TGTGCCAGCAGAAAGGACAGGGGGACTGAAGCTTTCTTT | CASRKDRGTEAFF | TRBJ1-1 | TRBV6-1 | - | TRBD1 | 13
TGTGCCAGCAGCCGTAAGGGGGCCAGTGAGCAGTTCTTC | CASSRKGASEQFF | TRBJ2-1 | TRBV7-2 | - | TRBD1 | 13
TGTGCCAGCAGCTTCAGGAATGAGCAGTTCTTC | CASSFRNEQFF | TRBJ2-1 | TRBV5-6 | - | - | 11
TGTGCCAGCAGCCAAGCCGGACAGGGAAGCTCTGGGGCCAACGTCCTGACTTTC | CASSQAGQGSSGANVLTF | TRBJ2-6 | TRBV4-2 | - | TRBD1 | 18
TGTGCCAGCAGCTTGGGAGATGGGGCCTACAATGAGCAGTTCTTC | CASSLGDGAYNEQFF | TRBJ2-1 | TRBV7-9 | - | - | 15
TGTGCCACCAGCAGAGTAGGGGGAGGGGCCGGGGAGCTGTTTTTT | CATSRVGGGAGELFF | TRBJ2-2 | TRBV15 | - | - | 15
TGTGCCAGCAGCTTTGGGACAGGGGATCAGCCCCAGCATTTT | CASSFGTGDQPQHF | TRBJ1-5 | TRBV7-9 | - | TRBD1 | 14
TGTGCCAGTTTGCCCACCCTACGTGGAGGCACAGATACGCAGTATTTT | CASLPTLRGGTDTQYF | TRBJ2-3 | TRBV19 | - | - | 16
TGTGCTAGTGGTCCTATCCCCAAGCTAGCGGGAAGGGGAGAGACCCAGTACTTC | CASGPIPKLAGRGETQYF | TRBJ2-5 | TRBV12-5 | - | TRBD2 | 18
TGTGCCAGTAGTTCCCCCAGACAGGGGACGACCTACGAGCAGTACTTC | CASSSPRQGTTYEQYF | TRBJ2-7 | TRBV19 | - | TRBD1 | 16
TGTGCCAGCAGCTTAACAGCTCCCGGGGAGCTGTTTTTT | CASSLTAPGELFF | TRBJ2-2 | TRBV11-3 | - | - | 13
TGTGCCAGCACTGGGGGGACGGTTCAGCCCCAGCATTTT | CASTGGTVQPQHF | TRBJ1-5 | TRBV6-1 | - | - | 13
TGTGTTTCGAGGAGCATGAACACTGAAGCTTTCTTT | CVSRSMNTEAFF | TRBJ1-1 | TRBV29-1 | - | - | 12
TGTGCCAGCAGCTCCCCGGGGGGCTGGGGCTACACCTTC | CASSSPGGWGYTF | TRBJ1-2 | TRBV7-8 | few | - | 13
TGCGCCAGCAGCTCAGACAGGGTGGTAGGGCAGCCCCAGCATTTT | CASSSDRVVGQPQHF | TRBJ1-5 | TRBV4-1 | - | TRBD1 | 15
TGTGCCAGCAGCTTTGCAGGGGGCATGGATCAGCCCCAGCATTTT | CASSFAGGMDQPQHF | TRBJ1-5 | TRBV7-8 | - | TRBD1 | 15
TGTGCCAGCACTTCCATCGGGATTGGTGAGCAGTTCTTC | CASTSIGIGEQFF | TRBJ2-1 | TRBV11-3 | - | - | 13
TGTGCCAGCAGCTTTGGCTCCGGGACAGGGGCACTTGCAACTAATGAAAAACTGTTTTTT | CASSFGSGTGALATNEKLFF | TRBJ1-4 | TRBV7-6 | - | TRBD1 | 20
TGTGCCAGCAGCGTATTCGGGGACAGGTTTCAAGAGACCCAGTACTTC | CASSVFGDRFQETQYF | TRBJ2-5 | TRBV9 | once | TRBD1 | 16
TGCGCCAGCAGCTTGCCTCTAACTGACAGGGGCACCTACAATGAGCAGTTCTTC | CASSLPLTDRGTYNEQFF | TRBJ2-1 | TRBV5-1 | - | TRBD1 | 18
TGTGCCAGCAGACCTTCTGGGGGGGCGAATGGCTACACCTTC | CASRPSGGANGYTF | TRBJ1-2 | TRBV27 | - | - | 14
TGCGCCAGCAGCTCGACGAAGGACAGTAGAGGCTACACCTTC | CASSSTKDSRGYTF | TRBJ1-2 | TRBV5-1 | - | - | 14
TGTGCCAGCAGTTACAGGGGGGGTTTTGCTGAAGCTTTCTTT | CASSYRGGFAEAFF | TRBJ1-1 | TRBV6-5 | - | - | 14
TGTGCCAGCAGTGTGGCTAGCGGGGGGGCCCGTGTCACAGATACGCAGTATTTT | CASSVASGGARVTDTQYF | TRBJ2-3 | TRBV2 | - | TRBD2 | 18
TGTGCTAGCAGCCGGGACAGAACGTACGAGCAGTACTTC | CASSRDRTYEQYF | TRBJ2-7 | TRBV7-7 | - | TRBD1 | 13
TGTGCCAGCAGTGAGAGCGGGAGCCCCACAAATACGCAGTATTTT | CASSESGSPTNTQYF | TRBJ2-3 | TRBV6-4 | - | TRBD2 | 15
TGTGCCAGCAGCCGTCGCAGCGGCTACAATGAGCAGTTCTTC | CASSRRSGYNEQFF | TRBJ2-1 | TRBV14 | - | - | 14
TGCGCCAGCAGCTCAGGGGGGTACACAGATACGCAGTATTTT | CASSSGGYTDTQYF | TRBJ2-3 | TRBV5-1 | - | - | 14